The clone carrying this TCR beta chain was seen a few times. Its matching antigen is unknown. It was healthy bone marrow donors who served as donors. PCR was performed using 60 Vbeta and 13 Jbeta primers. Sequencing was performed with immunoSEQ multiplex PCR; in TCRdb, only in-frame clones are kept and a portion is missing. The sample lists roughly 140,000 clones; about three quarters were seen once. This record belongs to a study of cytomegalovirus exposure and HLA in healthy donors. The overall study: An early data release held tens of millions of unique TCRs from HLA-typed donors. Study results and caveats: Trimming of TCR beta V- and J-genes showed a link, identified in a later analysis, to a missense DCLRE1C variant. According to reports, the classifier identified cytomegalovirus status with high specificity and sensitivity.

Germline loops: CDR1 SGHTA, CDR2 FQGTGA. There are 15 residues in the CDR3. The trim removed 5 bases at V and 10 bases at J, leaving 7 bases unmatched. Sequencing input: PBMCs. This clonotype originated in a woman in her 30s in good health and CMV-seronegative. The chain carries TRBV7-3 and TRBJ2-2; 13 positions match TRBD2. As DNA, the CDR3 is TGTGCCAGCAGCCCCAGGACTAGCGGGGGTATGGAGCTGTTTTTT. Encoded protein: CASSPRTSGGMELFF.